This T cell receptor (beta chain) appears in the sequencing data of a study of CD8 T cells in Susac syndrome. Random hexamers were used to reverse transcribe an amount of roughly 0.45 to 1 ug RNA. The amplification used immunoSEQ multiplex PCR on TCR beta CDR3; it spanned 54 Vbeta and 13 Jbeta. TCRdb processed the immunoSEQ multiplex PCR reads anew with MiXCR; each CDR3 protein has one entry. The data hold roughly 110,000 distinct CDR3 sequences, with approximately 93% observed a single time. Sequenced: CD8+ T cells from PBMCs. This TCR came from a human donor with Susac syndrome.

The CDR3 region is CASSQSLTTDTQYF. CDR3 sequence (DNA): TGTGCCAGCAGCCAATCCCTTACCACAGATACGCAGTATTTT. The chain joins TRBV7-3 to TRBJ2-3; D is ambiguous. Germline-derived CDR1 and CDR2 are SGHTA and FQGTGA. This CDR3 comprises 14 residues. The ends were cut back, 5 bases at V and 2 bases at J, with 11 bases in the middle. Filled out from reference TRBV7-3 and TRBJ2-3, the complete variable domain reads GAGVSQTPSNKVTEKGKYVELRCDPISGHTALYWYRQSLGQGPEFLIYFQGTGAADDSGLPNDRFFAVRPEGSVSTLKIQRTERGDSAVYLCASSQSLTTDTQYFGPGTRLTVL.